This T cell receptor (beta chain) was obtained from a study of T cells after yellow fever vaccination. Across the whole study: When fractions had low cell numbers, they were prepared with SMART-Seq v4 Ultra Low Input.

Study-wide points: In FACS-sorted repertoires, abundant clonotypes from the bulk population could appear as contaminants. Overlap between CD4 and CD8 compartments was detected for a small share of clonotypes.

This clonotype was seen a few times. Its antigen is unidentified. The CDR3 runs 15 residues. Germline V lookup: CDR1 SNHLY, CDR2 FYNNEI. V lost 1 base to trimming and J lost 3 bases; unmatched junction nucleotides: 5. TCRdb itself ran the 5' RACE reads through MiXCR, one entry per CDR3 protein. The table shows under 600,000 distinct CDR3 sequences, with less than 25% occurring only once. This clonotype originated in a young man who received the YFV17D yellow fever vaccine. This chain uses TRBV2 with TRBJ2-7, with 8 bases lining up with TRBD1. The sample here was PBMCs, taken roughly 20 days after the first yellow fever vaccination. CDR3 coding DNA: TGTGCCAGCAGTGAAGGGACAGGGTGGTACTACGAGCAGTACTTC. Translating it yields CASSEGTGWYYEQYF.